The clone carrying this T cell receptor (beta chain) has ten or more counts. Amplification targeted TCR beta CDR3 regions from RNA transcripts. A set of HTBI primers served as the primers for a first-round RT-PCR of the TCR CDR3. TCRdb fed the multiplex PCR reads into MiXCR, producing one record per CDR3 protein. The sample has hundreds of thousands of distinct CDR3 sequences, around 15% seen once. The data belong to a study of T cells in Graves' hyperthyroidism and ophthalmopathy. This CDR3 is 14 amino acids long. V shed 6 bases and J shed 5 bases, with 16 bases lying between them. Germline CDR1 is SGHTA and CDR2 is FQGNSA.

This sequence was found in a woman aged 18 to 35 with Graves' hyperthyroidism. The chain recombines TRBV7-2 with TRBJ1-2; possible D gene TRBD1, 6 bases. The sample comprised blood. CDR3 region: CASRLTGLGYGYTF. CDR3 DNA sequence: TGTGCCAGCAGACTCACAGGGCTAGGGTATGGCTACACCTTC.